There are a few counts of the clone carrying this T cell receptor beta chain. As yet, its antigen is unknown. The CDR3 is 19 residues long. At deep level, the assay was performed. The data were produced by immunoSEQ multiplex PCR, yet TCRdb's version contains in-frame clones alone and is incomplete. The sample contains 100,000 or so clones, about 70% of which appear only once. The record originates from a study of shared clonotypes between healthy human individuals. Whole-study results and caveats: Rarefaction indicated that sorted-subset sequencing remained incomplete although depth was large. Sharing across four donors was seen in 4.5% to 6.5% of naive CD4 clonotypes.

The sequencing sample was made of memory CD8+ T cells sorted from blood. Stated subset: CD45RO+ cells pooled with CCR7-negative TemRA cells. The J gene is TRBJ2-7, the V gene TRBV21-1; the table's D call of TRBD1 was not tested on the DNA. TRBV21-1 is classified as a pseudogene. This sequence was found in a woman in her 30s in good health. The CDR3 sequence: CASSQRQGTGHNGHYEQYF. DNA for the CDR3: TGTGCCAGCAGCCAAAGGCAGGGGACAGGGCATAATGGCCACTACGAGCAGTACTTC.